Listed below are T cell receptor beta chains from one sample, sequenced in a study of cytomegalovirus exposure and HLA in healthy donors. TCRdb's copy holds only in-frame clones and misses some; the assay was immunoSEQ multiplex PCR. This sample yields around 220,000 clones, of which less than 85% are seen a single time; 0.22% belongs to the top ten. The sample was PBMCs. Receptors were obtained from a girl aged 2 to 10 in good health and CMV-seronegative. Each CDR3 is given with its conserved first and last residue. The order of the fields is clone size, J gene, CDR3 length, D gene, V gene, CDR3 protein, CDR3 DNA. A D gene is named only where the DNA matches it firmly. Not every row has a clone size; where given, it reads once, few, many or a size class.

once | TRBJ2-1 | 15 | . | TRBV5-4 | CASSFRTASYNEQFF | TGTGCCAGCAGCTTTAGGACAGCCTCCTACAATGAGCAGTTCTTC
. | TRBJ2-7 | 15 | TRBD2 | TRBV15 | CAARSTSGSWYEQYF | TGTGCCGCGCGATCGACTAGCGGGAGTTGGTACGAGCAGTACTTC
. | TRBJ2-6 | 14 | TRBD2 | TRBV9 | CASRSPGLASVLTF | TGTGCCAGCAGATCTCCGGGACTAGCATCCGTCCTGACTTTC
once | TRBJ1-1 | 15 | . | TRBV7-9 | CASSLDQGTNTEAFF | TGTGCCAGCAGCTTAGACCAGGGAACAAACACTGAAGCTTTCTTT
. | TRBJ2-1 | 16 | . | TRBV11-2 | CASSVAGVRDYNEQFF | TGTGCCAGCAGCGTCGCCGGGGTACGAGATTACAATGAGCAGTTCTTC
. | TRBJ1-2 | 14 | TRBD1 | TRBV5-6 | CASSPWDRPYGYTF | TGTGCCAGCAGCCCATGGGACAGACCCTATGGCTACACCTTC
. | TRBJ2-1 | 16 | TRBD1 | TRBV12-5 | CASGVELSRDSDEQFF | TGTGCTAGTGGTGTCGAATTGTCCCGGGACAGTGATGAGCAGTTCTTC
. | TRBJ1-4 | 15 | TRBD1 | TRBV19 | CASRADRAVSEKLFF | TGTGCCAGTAGAGCCGACAGGGCGGTCTCTGAAAAACTGTTTTTT
. | TRBJ2-1 | 14 | . | TRBV9 | CASSLTGGYNEQFF | TGTGCCAGCAGCTTGACAGGTGGATACAATGAGCAGTTCTTC
. | TRBJ2-1 | 14 | TRBD2 | TRBV19 | CASSPGLAGEFKFF | TGTGCCAGTAGCCCGGGACTAGCGGGAGAGTTTAAGTTCTTC
. | TRBJ2-1 | 13 | . | TRBV30 | CAWSVGGRNEQFF | TGTGCCTGGAGTGTGGGAGGCCGCAATGAGCAGTTCTTC
. | TRBJ2-7 | 15 | . | TRBV6-5 | CASSYTGPQTYEQYF | TGTGCCAGCAGTTACACAGGGCCCCAGACCTACGAGCAGTACTTC
. | TRBJ2-1 | 15 | TRBD2 | TRBV14 | CASSPWTSGANEQFF | TGTGCCAGCAGCCCATGGACTAGCGGGGCTAATGAGCAGTTCTTC
. | TRBJ1-4 | 15 | . | TRBV11-2 | CASSPQDRANEKLFF | TGTGCCAGCAGCCCCCAAGATCGGGCTAATGAAAAACTGTTTTTT
. | TRBJ1-4 | 15 | TRBD1 | TRBV5-1 | CASSSNRGRSEKLFF | TGCGCCAGCAGCTCGAACAGGGGGCGATCTGAAAAACTGTTTTTT
. | TRBJ2-2 | 15 | . | TRBV5-4 | CASTRDTKNTGELFF | TGTGCCAGCACCCGGGACACAAAAAACACCGGGGAGCTGTTTTTT
few | TRBJ1-2 | 13 | . | TRBV6-5 | CASSYDRNYGYTF | TGTGCCAGCAGTTACGACAGGAACTATGGCTACACCTTC